This TCR beta chain comes out of a study of blood T cell repertoires in COVID-19. About the research overall: T cells, B-cell-depleted T cells, or PBMCs provided the cDNA or gDNA that served as material.

Germline assignment: CDR1 KGHDR and CDR2 SFDVKD. V shed 6 bases and J shed 2 bases, with 12 bases lying between them. The CDR3 length is 14 residues. Original data processing: Estimates of nucleated cell counts were drawn from the amplification of reference gene primers. Clones were read by immunoSEQ multiplex PCR, and TCRdb kept only the in-frame ones, dropping some. V, J and clone size are those of that table, while D and trimming were read from the DNA. The data show 40,000 to 60,000 clones, about 92% seen once. V gene TRBV24-1 combines with J gene TRBJ1-2; D is uncertain. What was sequenced was peripheral blood. The receptor comes from a human donor in a cohort sampled during active COVID-19. CDR3 amino acids: CATSPGRANYGYTF. CDR3 coding DNA: TGTGCCACCAGTCCGGGGAGGGCCAACTATGGCTACACCTTC.